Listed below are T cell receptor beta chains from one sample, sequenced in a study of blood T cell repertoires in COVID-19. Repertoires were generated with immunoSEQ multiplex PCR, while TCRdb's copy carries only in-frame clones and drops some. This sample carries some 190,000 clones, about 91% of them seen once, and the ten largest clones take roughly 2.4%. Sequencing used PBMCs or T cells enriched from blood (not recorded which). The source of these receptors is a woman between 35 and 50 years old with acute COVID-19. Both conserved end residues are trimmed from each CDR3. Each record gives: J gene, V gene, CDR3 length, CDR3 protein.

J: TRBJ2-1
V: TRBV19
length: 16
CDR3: ASSTNPPPSGVYNEQF

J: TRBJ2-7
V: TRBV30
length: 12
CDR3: AWSVGTGTYEQY

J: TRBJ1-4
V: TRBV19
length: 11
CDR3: ASSINSGEKLF

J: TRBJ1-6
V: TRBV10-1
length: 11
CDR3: ASSPQGFSPLH

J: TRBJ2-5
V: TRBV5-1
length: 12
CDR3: ASSSIAGVETQY

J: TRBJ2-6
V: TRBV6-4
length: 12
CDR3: ASSMSSGANVLT

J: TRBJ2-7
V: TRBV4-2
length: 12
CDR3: ASSQSRGTYEQY

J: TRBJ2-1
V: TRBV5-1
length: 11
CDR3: ASSLGWHNEQF

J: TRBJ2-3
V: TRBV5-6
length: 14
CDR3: ASTSSGGAGTDTQY

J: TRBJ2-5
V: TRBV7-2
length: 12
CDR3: ASLAGAERETQY

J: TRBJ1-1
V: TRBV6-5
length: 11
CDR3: ASSGTENTEAF

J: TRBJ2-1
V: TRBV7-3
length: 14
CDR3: ASSVDSGGPYNEQF

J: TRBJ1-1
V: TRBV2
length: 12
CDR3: ASSQTGEGTEAF

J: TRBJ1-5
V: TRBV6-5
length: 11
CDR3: ASTQGGGQPQH

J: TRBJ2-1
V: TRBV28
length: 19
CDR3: ASSLVVDRDSLLENYNEQF

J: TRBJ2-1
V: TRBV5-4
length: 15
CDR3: ASSPRSGGSSYNEQF

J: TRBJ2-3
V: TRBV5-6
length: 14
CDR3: ASSLGLAEVVDTQY

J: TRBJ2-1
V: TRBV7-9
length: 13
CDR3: ASSLILAGGHEQF

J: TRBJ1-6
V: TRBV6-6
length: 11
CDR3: ASSYERVSPLH

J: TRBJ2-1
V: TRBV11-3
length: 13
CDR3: ASSLGSGAYNEQF

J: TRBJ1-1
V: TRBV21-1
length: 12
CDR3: ASSKKPHTAEAF

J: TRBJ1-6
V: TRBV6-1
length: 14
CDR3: ASSDHPLQADSPLH

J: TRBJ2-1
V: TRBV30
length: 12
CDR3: AWSLRQVDHEQF

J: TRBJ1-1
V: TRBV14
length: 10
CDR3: ASSRGTAEAF

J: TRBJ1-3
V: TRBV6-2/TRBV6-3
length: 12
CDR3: ASSYDRVGNTIY

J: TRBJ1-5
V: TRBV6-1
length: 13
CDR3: ASSEPALGGQPQH